The clone carrying this TCR beta chain was recorded at least ten times. The sample is drawn from a study of T-cell reconstitution after alpha-beta-depleted transplantation in children. V lost 0 bases and J lost 2, with 14 bases in between. The CDR3 loop spans 16 amino acids. Germline CDR1 reads DFQATT; CDR2 reads SNEGSKA (reference sequence). Unique molecular identifiers were incorporated when the TCRbeta library was constructed. Each CDR3 protein is one row after TCRdb ran MiXCR on the PCR reads. This sample yields around 500,000 distinct CDR3 sequences, of which around an eighth are seen a single time; about 5.4% belongs to the top ten.

The V and J genes are TRBV20-1 and TRBJ2-1, with D possibly TRBD2 on 8 matching bases. This sequence was found in a human donor who donated a stem cell graft to a child with combined immunodeficiency. This sample comprised PBMCs from the stem cell graft donor, obtained from the stem cell graft. The DNA of the CDR3 is TGCAGTGCTAGAGAAGGGGGCGGGAGGACCTACAATGAGCAGTTCTTC. Amino acids: CSAREGGGRTYNEQFF.